A single sample gave rise to the 21 T cell receptor beta chains below, sequenced in a study of CD8+ T cells in alopecia areata. Following RNA extraction, reverse transcription yielded cDNA that acted as the sequencing template. The data were produced by immunoSEQ multiplex PCR, yet TCRdb's version contains in-frame clones alone and is incomplete. The table lists around 140,000 clones, about 89% of them singletons. The source material was CD8+ T cells sorted from blood, sampled at week 0. The receptors come from a human donor with alopecia areata.

The rearrangement joins TRBV27 to TRBJ1-5; D gene unclear. The length of the CDR3 is 14 residues. Trimming pared 3 bases from V and 6 bases from J, leaving 12 bases between. In germline, CDR1 is MNHEY, CDR2 SMNVEV (reference sequence). The CDR3 nucleotides are TGTGCCAGCAGTTTTTGGGGTTCGAGTCAGCCCCAGCATTTT. Translation: CASSFWGSSQPQHF.

This clone was detected a few times. V usage is TRBV30 and J usage is TRBJ1-4; D gene ambiguous. V lost 5 bases to trimming and J lost 7 bases, with 17 bases between them. Germline CDR1 GTSNPN, CDR2 SVGIG (reference sequence). This CDR3 region has 14 residues. DNA for the CDR3: TGTGCCTGGTCCCCCGGTACTTGGAGTGAAAAACTGTTTTTT. Translated, it gives CAWSPGTWSEKLFF.

CDR3 in amino acids: CASSLSAGGAGELFF. As DNA, the CDR3 is TGTGCCAGCAGTTTATCGGCGGGAGGAGCCGGGGAGCTGTTTTTT. The J gene is TRBJ2-2, the V gene TRBV27, with 8 bases aligning to TRBD2. Germline lookup yields CDR1 MNHEY and CDR2 SMNVEV (reference sequence). V shed 0 bases and J 6 bases; nucleotides not matched to a gene: 3. This CDR3 spans 15 amino acids.

The chain joins TRBV28 to TRBJ2-3; 12 bases map to TRBD1. CDR3 length: 16 amino acids. Germline V lookup: CDR1 MDHEN, CDR2 SYDVKM. The trim removed 4 bases at V and 4 bases at J, leaving 6 bases unmatched. The CDR3 reads CASSSRDRGRSDTQYF. CDR3 nucleotide sequence: TGTGCCAGCAGTTCCCGGGACAGGGGGCGCTCAGATACGCAGTATTTT.

V usage is TRBV11-1 and J usage is TRBJ2-7, with a possible D match to TRBD1 (8 bases). CDR1 is SGHAT, CDR2 FQDESV, per germline (reference sequence). The ends were cut back, 6 bases at V and 3 bases at J, with 18 bases in the middle. This CDR3 spans 15 amino acids. CDR3 loop: CASSQGGDRHYEQYF. The DNA for the CDR3 is TGTGCCAGCAGTCAAGGGGGGGACAGGCACTACGAGCAGTACTTC.

This clone was seen a few times. CDR3 DNA sequence: TGCAGCGGTGTCCGACAGGGAGGGAACACTGAAGCTTTCTTT. Its translation: CSGVRQGGNTEAFF. This chain connects TRBV29-1 to TRBJ1-1; 7 bases agree with TRBD1. This CDR3 region has 14 residues. The V segment lost 7 bases and the J segment 1 base; nucleotides outside the gene matches: 9. The germline V gene has CDR1 SQVTM and CDR2 ANQGSEA.

The chain carries TRBV7-6 and TRBJ1-4, with a possible D match to TRBD1 (6 bases). The germline V gene has CDR1 SGHVS and CDR2 FNYEAQ. The V end was cut by 5 bases, the J end by 8 bases, with 15 bases between. This CDR3 comprises 14 residues. DNA of the CDR3: TGTGCCAGCAGCCCGCGGGCAGGGGAAGAAAAACTGTTTTTT. This gives the protein CASSPRAGEEKLFF.

This chain joins TRBV5-1 and TRBJ2-7; 7 bases map to TRBD2. Germline V lookup: CDR1 SGHRS, CDR2 YFSETQ. Losses at the gene ends were 2 bases for V and 0 bases for J; bases not matched to a gene: 8. The CDR3 extends over 16 amino acids. The CDR3 sequence is CASSLGDSGRSYEQYF. The DNA for the CDR3 is TGCGCCAGCAGCTTAGGTGATAGCGGGCGCTCCTACGAGCAGTACTTC.

CDR3 loop: CASSSSYGYTF. Here the CDR3 DNA reads TGCGCCAGCAGCTCAAGCTATGGCTACACCTTC. J is TRBJ1-2 and V is TRBV5-1, with D unclear. V lost 3 bases, J lost 4 bases, and 4 bases lay in between. The germline gives CDR1 SGHRS, CDR2 YFSETQ. The CDR3 has 11 residues.

The chain combines TRBV5-1 with TRBJ2-4; TRBD1 aligns across 10 bases. V lost 0 bases to trimming and J lost 4 bases; unmatched junction nucleotides: 4. The germline CDR1 and CDR2 sequences are SGHRS and YFSETQ. The CDR3 is 16 residues long. CDR3: CASSLDPGQGKNIQYF. As DNA, the CDR3 is TGCGCCAGCAGCTTGGACCCGGGACAGGGGAAAAACATTCAGTACTTC. Combining the CDR3 with reference TRBV5-1 and TRBJ2-4 gives the whole variable domain KAGVTQTPRYLIKTRGQQVTLSCSPISGHRSVSWYQQTPGQGLQFLFEYFSETQRNKGNFPGRFSGRQFSNSRSEMNVSTLELGDSALYLCASSLDPGQGKNIQYFGAGTRLSVL.

The genes are TRBV30 and TRBJ1-1; 9 bases map to TRBD1. Germline CDR1 is GTSNPN and CDR2 is SVGIG (reference sequence). Unmatched junction bases numbered 4, after V lost 1 base and J lost 7 bases. The length of the CDR3 is 13 residues. CDR3 amino acids: CAWSAGTGLEAFF. CDR3 sequence (DNA): TGTGCCTGGAGTGCCGGGACAGGGCTTGAAGCTTTCTTT.

The gene calls are TRBV4-1 and TRBJ2-7, with 8 bases that match TRBD2. The CDR3 contains 16 residues. Losses at the gene ends were 1 base for V and 5 bases for J; bases not matched to a gene: 10. CDR1 is MGHRA and CDR2 is YSYEKL in the germline V gene. CDR3 protein: CASSQGAGTSIDEQYF. DNA for the CDR3: TGCGCCAGCAGCCAAGGCGCCGGGACTAGTATCGACGAGCAGTACTTC.

The chain joins TRBV25-1 to TRBJ2-5; D call uncertain. Trimming removed 1 base at V and 1 base at J, with 7 bases between. From germline, CDR1 is MGHDK and CDR2 SYGVNS. The CDR3 covers 14 residues. CDR3 bases: TGTGCCAGCAGTGAATCTGGGGTCCAAGAGACCCAGTACTTC. This translates into CASSESGVQETQYF.

The chain carries TRBV23-1 and TRBJ1-4; D remains unclear. TRBV23-1 is sorted into the ORF group, with uncertain function. Trimming pared 7 bases from V and 4 bases from J, leaving 13 bases between. This CDR3 has 14 amino acids. The CDR3 DNA follows: TGCGCCAGCAAAACAGCGAACATTAATGAAAAACTGTTTTTT. It codes for CASKTANINEKLFF.

V usage is TRBV30 and J usage is TRBJ1-1; 8 bases map to TRBD1. Germline V gene lookup returns CDR1 GTSNPN and CDR2 SVGIG (reference sequence). The J segment lost 6 bases and the V segment lost 7 bases, leaving 7 bases of the junction unmatched. The CDR3 covers 12 residues. CDR3 DNA sequence: TGTGCCTCAAAGGGACAGGCAGCTGAAGCTTTCTTT. Translated, it gives CASKGQAAEAFF. Looking up the rest from reference TRBV30 and TRBJ1-1 gives the full variable domain: SQTIHQWPATLVQPVGSPLSLECTVEGTSNPNLYWYRQAAGRGLQLLFYSVGIGQISSEVPQNLSASRPQDRQFILSSKKLLLSDSGFYLCASKGQAAEAFFGQGTRLTVV.

As concerns this clone: Distinct nucleotide sequences in the sample also encode this CDR3. J is TRBJ2-1 and V is TRBV9; 7 nucleotides match TRBD2. This CDR3 spans 14 amino acids. Trimming cost V 4 bases and J 3 bases; bases outside gene matches: 4. CDR1 and CDR2 from the germline V gene are SGDLS and YYNGEE. The CDR3 sequence is CASSPGTNYNEQFF. The CDR3 DNA is TGTGCCAGCAGCCCCGGGACTAACTACAATGAGCAGTTCTTC.

V is TRBV27 and J is TRBJ2-1, with 14 bases lining up with TRBD2. CDR3 size: 16 residues. Per the germline V gene, CDR1 is MNHEY and CDR2 is SMNVEV (reference sequence). The V gene end was trimmed by 5 bases and the J gene end by 4 bases; junction bases not matched to a gene: 4. CDR3 protein: CASSDGLAGGYNEQFF. The CDR3 DNA reads TGTGCCAGCAGTGACGGACTAGCGGGAGGTTACAATGAGCAGTTCTTC.

Concerning this clone: Other DNA sequences in this specimen translate into the identical CDR3. The chain combines TRBV9 with TRBJ2-1, with D perhaps matching TRBD2 (6 bases). CDR1 SGDLS and CDR2 YYNGEE come from the germline V gene. The CDR3 sequence is 15 residues long. Trimming took 0 bases from V and 1 from J, leaving 8 bases between them. DNA of the CDR3: TGTGCCAGCAGCGTAGCGGGAGAGTCCTACAATGAGCAGTTCTTC. It specifies CASSVAGESYNEQFF.

This clone was counted a single time. This chain uses TRBV4-2 with TRBJ1-2; 7 nucleotides agree with TRBD1. In germline, CDR1 is LGHNA, CDR2 YNFKEQ. CDR3 size: 14 residues. J was trimmed by 4 bases and V by 4 bases; bases with no gene match: 6. CDR3 sequence: CASSPGQAAYGYTF. The CDR3 region has the DNA TGTGCCAGCAGCCCAGGACAGGCTGCCTATGGCTACACCTTC.

The genes are TRBV27 and TRBJ2-2, with unresolved D. Trimming pared 5 bases from V and 0 bases from J, leaving 7 bases between. Germline V gene sequence: CDR1 MNHEY, CDR2 SMNVEV (reference sequence). The length of the CDR3 is 14 residues. As DNA, the CDR3 is TGTGCCAGCAGTCGGCAGGCGAACACCGGGGAGCTGTTTTTT. Translated: CASSRQANTGELFF.

This clone has a handful of counts. The chain recombines TRBV25-1 with TRBJ2-7, with D hard to call. Germline CDR1 MGHDK, CDR2 SYGVNS. V gave up 6 bases and J gave up 3 bases, with 3 bases separating them. The CDR3 loop spans 10 amino acids. CDR3 residues: CASRDYEQYF. In nucleotides, the CDR3 is TGTGCCAGCAGAGACTACGAGCAGTACTTC.